The entry below gives a single T cell receptor (beta chain) sequence along with its context. This entry is derived from a study of blood T cell repertoires in COVID-19. Study information: The analysed material was cDNA or gDNA that came from T cells, B-cell-depleted T cells, or PBMCs.

Trimming pared 4 bases from V and 0 bases from J, leaving 16 bases between. Germline CDR1 reads MGHRA; CDR2 reads YSYEKL. CDR3 length: 17 residues. In the study's own analysis: For nucleated cells, counts were estimated from reference gene primer amplification. Assay: immunoSEQ multiplex PCR; the TCRdb copy retains only in-frame clones and omits some. The V and J calls and clone size are taken from that table; D and trimming were inferred from the DNA. The data show approximately 120,000 clones, 79% seen once. Sequencing was done on a sample of peripheral blood. The chain links TRBV4-1 to TRBJ2-1; D is perhaps TRBD1 (6 bases). This TCR was sampled from a man aged 35-49 years with active or convalescent COVID-19. DNA for the CDR3: TGCGCCAGCAGCCTAAGGACAGAGCGAGTCTCCTACAATGAGCAGTTCTTC. Amino acid sequence: CASSLRTERVSYNEQFF.